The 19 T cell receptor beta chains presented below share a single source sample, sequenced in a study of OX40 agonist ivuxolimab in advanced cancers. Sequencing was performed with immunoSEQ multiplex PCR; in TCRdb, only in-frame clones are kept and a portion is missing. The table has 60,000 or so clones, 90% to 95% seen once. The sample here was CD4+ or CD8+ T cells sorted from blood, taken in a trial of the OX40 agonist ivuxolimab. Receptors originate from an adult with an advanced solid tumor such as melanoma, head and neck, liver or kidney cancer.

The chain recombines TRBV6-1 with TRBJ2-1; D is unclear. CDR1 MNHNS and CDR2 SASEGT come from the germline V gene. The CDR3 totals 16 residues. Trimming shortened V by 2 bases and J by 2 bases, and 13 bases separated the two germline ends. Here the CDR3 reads CASSERHRVPYNEQFF. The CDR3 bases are TGTGCCAGCAGTGAAAGACATAGGGTCCCCTACAATGAGCAGTTCTTC.

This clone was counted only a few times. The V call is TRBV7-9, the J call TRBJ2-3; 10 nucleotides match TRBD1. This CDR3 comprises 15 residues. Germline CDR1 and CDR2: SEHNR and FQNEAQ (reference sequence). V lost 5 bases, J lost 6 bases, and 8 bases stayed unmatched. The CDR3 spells CASSPATGGPDTQYF. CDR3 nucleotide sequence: TGTGCCAGCAGCCCCGCGACAGGGGGCCCCGATACGCAGTATTTT.

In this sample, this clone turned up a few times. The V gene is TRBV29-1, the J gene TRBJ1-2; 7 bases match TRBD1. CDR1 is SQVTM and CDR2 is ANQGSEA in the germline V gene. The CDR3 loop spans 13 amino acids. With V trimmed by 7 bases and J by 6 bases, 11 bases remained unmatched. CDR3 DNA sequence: TGCAGCGGAACTGGGACCGGGACAGATGGCTACACCTTC. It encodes CSGTGTGTDGYTF. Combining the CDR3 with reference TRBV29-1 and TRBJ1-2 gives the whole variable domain SAVISQKPSRDICQRGTSLTIQCQVDSQVTMMFWYRQQPGQSLTLIATANQGSEATYESGFVIDKFPISRPNLTFSTLTVSNMSPEDSSIYLCSGTGTGTDGYTFGSGTRLTVV.

CDR3 bases: TGTGCCAGCAGTGACTCGGGACAGGGGGTGAATGAGCAGTTCTTC. It translates to CASSDSGQGVNEQFF. The chain links TRBV6-4 to TRBJ2-1, with 11 nucleotides matching TRBD1. Trimming at V came to 0 bases and at J to 7 bases, leaving 2 bases not matched to a gene. Germline loops: CDR1 MRHNA, CDR2 SNTAGT. The CDR3 has 15 amino acids.

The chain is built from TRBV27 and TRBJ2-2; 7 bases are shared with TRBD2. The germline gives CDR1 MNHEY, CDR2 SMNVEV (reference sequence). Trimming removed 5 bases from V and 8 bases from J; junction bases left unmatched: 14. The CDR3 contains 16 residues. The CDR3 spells CASSPAGARSAGELFF. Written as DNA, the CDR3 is TGTGCCAGCAGTCCGGCGGGAGCCCGGTCCGCGGGGGAGCTGTTTTTT.

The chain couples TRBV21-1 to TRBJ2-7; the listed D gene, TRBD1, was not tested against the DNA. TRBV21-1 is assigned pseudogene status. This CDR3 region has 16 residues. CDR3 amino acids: CASSKSRDRARYEQYF. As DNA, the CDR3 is TGTGCCAGCAGCAAGTCCCGGGACAGGGCGCGCTACGAGCAGTACTTC.

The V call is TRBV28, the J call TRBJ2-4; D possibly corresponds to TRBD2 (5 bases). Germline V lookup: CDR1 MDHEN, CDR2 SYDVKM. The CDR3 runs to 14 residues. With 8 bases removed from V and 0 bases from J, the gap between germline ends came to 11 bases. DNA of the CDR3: TGTGCCAGCTCCGGGGTTTTAGCCAAAAACATTCAGTACTTC. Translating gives CASSGVLAKNIQYF.

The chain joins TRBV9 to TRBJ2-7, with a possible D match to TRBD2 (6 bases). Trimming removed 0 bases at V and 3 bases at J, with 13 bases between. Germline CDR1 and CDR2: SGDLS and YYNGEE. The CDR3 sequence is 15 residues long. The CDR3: CASSVGVAARYEQYF. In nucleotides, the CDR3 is TGTGCCAGCAGCGTAGGAGTAGCGGCCCGCTACGAGCAGTACTTC.

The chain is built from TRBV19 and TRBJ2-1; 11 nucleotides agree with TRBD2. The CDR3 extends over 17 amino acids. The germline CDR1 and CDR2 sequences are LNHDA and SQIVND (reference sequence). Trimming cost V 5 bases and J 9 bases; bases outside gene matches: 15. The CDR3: CASSLPYGSGRVVEQFF. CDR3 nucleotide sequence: TGTGCCAGTAGTCTCCCGTATGGTAGCGGGAGGGTTGTTGAGCAGTTCTTC.

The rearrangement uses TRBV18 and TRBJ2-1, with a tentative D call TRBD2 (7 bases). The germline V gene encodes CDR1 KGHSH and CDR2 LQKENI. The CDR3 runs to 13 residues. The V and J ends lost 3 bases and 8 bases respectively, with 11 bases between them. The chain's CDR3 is CASSPGGLDEQFF. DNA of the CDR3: TGTGCCAGCTCACCGGGGGGGCTCGATGAGCAGTTCTTC.

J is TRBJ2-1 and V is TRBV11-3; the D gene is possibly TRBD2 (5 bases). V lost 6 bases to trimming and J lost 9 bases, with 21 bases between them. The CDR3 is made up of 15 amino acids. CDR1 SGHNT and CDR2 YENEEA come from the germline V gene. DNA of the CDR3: TGTGCCAGCAGTGAATGGCGGCTAGCAGGAAGTGAGCAGTTCTTC. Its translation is CASSEWRLAGSEQFF.

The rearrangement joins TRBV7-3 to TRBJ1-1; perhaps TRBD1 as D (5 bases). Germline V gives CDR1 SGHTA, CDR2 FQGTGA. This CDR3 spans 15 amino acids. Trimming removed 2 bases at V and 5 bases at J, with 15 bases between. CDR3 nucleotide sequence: TGTGCCAGCAGCTTAGATGGAAGGGGATGGACTGAAGCTTTCTTT. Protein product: CASSLDGRGWTEAFF.

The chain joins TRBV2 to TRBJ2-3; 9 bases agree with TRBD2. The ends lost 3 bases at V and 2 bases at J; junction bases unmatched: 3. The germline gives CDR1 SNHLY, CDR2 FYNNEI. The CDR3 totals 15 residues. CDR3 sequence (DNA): TGTGCCAGCAGTGAGGCTAGCGGGACCACAGATACGCAGTATTTT. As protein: CASSEASGTTDTQYF.

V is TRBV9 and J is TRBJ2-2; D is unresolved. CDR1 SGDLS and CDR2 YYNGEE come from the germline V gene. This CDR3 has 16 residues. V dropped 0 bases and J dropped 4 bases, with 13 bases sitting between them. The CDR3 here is CASSVEFGSTTGELFF. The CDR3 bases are TGTGCCAGCAGCGTAGAGTTCGGGTCGACCACCGGGGAGCTGTTTTTT. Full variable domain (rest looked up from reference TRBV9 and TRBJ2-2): DSGVTQTPKHLITATGQRVTLRCSPRSGDLSVYWYQQSLDQGLQFLIQYYNGEERAKGNILERFSAQQFPDLHSELNLSSLELGDSALYFCASSVEFGSTTGELFFGEGSRLTVL.

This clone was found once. The CDR3 is CASSLAFQRASSYNEQFF. The CDR3, as DNA: TGTGCCAGCAGCTTAGCATTCCAGCGGGCTAGCTCCTACAATGAGCAGTTCTTC. This chain links TRBV7-6 with TRBJ2-1; a weak D match, TRBD2 (6 bases). CDR1 and CDR2 (germline): SGHVS, FNYEAQ. Trimming took 0 bases from V and 0 from J, leaving 15 bases between them. This CDR3 is built from 18 residues.

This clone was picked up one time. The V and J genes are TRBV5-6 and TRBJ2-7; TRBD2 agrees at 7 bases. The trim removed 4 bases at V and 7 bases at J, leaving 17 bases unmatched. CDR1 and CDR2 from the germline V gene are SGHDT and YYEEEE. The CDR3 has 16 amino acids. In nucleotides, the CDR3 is TGTGCCAGCAGCACGGCCGGTTTGCGGGGGATGGGGGAGCAGTACTTC. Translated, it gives CASSTAGLRGMGEQYF.

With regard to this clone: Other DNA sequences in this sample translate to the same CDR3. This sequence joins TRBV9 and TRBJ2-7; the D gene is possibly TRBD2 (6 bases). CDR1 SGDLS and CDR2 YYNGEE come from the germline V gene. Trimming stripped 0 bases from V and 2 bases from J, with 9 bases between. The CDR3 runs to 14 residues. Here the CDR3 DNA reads TGTGCCAGCAGCGTAGGGGGAGGAACCTACGAGCAGTACTTC. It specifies CASSVGGGTYEQYF.

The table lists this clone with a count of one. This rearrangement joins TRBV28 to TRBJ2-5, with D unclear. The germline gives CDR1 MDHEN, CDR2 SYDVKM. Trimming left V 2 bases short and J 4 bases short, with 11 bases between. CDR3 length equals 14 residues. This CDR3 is CASSLSGWGETQYF. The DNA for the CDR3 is TGTGCCAGCAGTTTAAGTGGGTGGGGAGAGACCCAGTACTTC.

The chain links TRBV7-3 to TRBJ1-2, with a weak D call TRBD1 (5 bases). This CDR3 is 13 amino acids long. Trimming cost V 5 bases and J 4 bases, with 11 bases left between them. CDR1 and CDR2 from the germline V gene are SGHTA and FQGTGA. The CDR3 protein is CASSPGTVYGYTF. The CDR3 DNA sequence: TGTGCCAGCAGCCCGGGGACGGTCTATGGCTACACCTTC.